This T cell receptor (beta chain) was recovered during a study of blood T cell repertoires in COVID-19. About the study: Some COVID-19 samples were acute and others convalescent; all came from the United States, Italy and Spain. Sample material is recorded as cDNA or gDNA derived from T cells, B-cell-depleted T cells, or PBMCs.

This clone was observed a single time. V trimming: 1 base; J trimming: 7 bases; junction bases outside the gene matches: 4. Germline assignment: CDR1 SNHLY and CDR2 FYNNEI. The CDR3 totals 15 residues. Study processing details: It was from reference gene primer amplification that nucleated cell counts were estimated. Produced via immunoSEQ multiplex PCR; TCRdb's table is partial and in-frame only. That table furnishes V, J and clone size, whereas the DNA furnished D and trimming. In the table there are just under 350,000 clones, around four fifths of which are singletons. Sequences were obtained from peripheral blood. The clonotype was recovered from a young man with active or convalescent COVID-19. The chain recombines TRBV2 with TRBJ1-2; 12 bases align to TRBD1. The CDR3 bases are TGTGCCAGCAGTGAAGAGGGACAGGGGGCGGTTGGCTACACCTTC. This sequence encodes CASSEEGQGAVGYTF. Using reference TRBV2 and TRBJ1-2 for the parts outside the CDR3, the full variable domain is EPEVTQTPSHQVTQMGQEVILRCVPISNHLYFYWYRQILGQKVEFLVSFYNNEISEKSEIFDDQFSVERPDGSNFTLKIRSTKLEDSAMYFCASSEEGQGAVGYTFGSGTRLTVV.